The 31 T cell receptor beta chains below were found in one sample sequenced in a study of T cell clonality in common variable immunodeficiency. General observations from the study: In common variable immunodeficiency, TCR beta chains reportedly carried fewer deletions and N-nucleotide insertions.

These receptors' antigens are unknown. Libraries were prepared by immunoSEQ multiplex PCR; TCRdb keeps only in-frame clonotypes and omits some of them. The sample contains tens of thousands of clones, none of them singletons. Sequences were obtained from peripheral blood mononuclear cells. The source is a human donor with common variable immunodeficiency.

This clone was picked up many times. The CDR3 end is not reached by the read, which stops 3 residues before it; the germline J gene fills it in. The rearrangement joins TRBV19 to TRBJ2-3; TRBD2 agrees at 7 bases. Trimming removed 1 base from V and 3 bases from J; junction bases left unmatched: 1. The CDR3 covers 14 residues. Looked up from germline, CDR1 is LNHDA and CDR2 is SQIVND (reference sequence). This chain's CDR3 is CASSIGLATDTQYF. Partial CDR3 DNA: TGTGCCAGTAGTATAGGACTAGCTACAGATACG. The variable domain in full, with the rest retrieved from reference TRBV19 and TRBJ2-3, is DGGITQSPKYLFRKEGQNVTLSCEQNLNHDAMYWYRQDPGQGLRLIYYSQIVNDFQKGDIAEGYSVSREKKESFPLTVTSAQKNPTAFYLCASSIGLATDTQYFGPGTRLTVL.

This clone was observed many times. The sequence runs out 3 residues before the end of the CDR3; the remainder is reconstructed from the germline J gene. The chain combines TRBV7-9 with TRBJ2-3; TRBD1 might be the D (6 bases). V shed 2 bases and J shed 5 bases, with 11 bases lying between them. The germline gives CDR1 SEHNR, CDR2 FQNEAQ (reference sequence). This CDR3 spans 14 amino acids. The CDR3 region is CASSLNRAGDTQYF. The sequenced part of the CDR3 DNA is TGTGCCAGCAGCTTAAACAGGGCGGGAGATACG. Together with reference TRBV7-9 and TRBJ2-3, the CDR3 gives the full variable domain: DTGVSQNPRHKITKRGQNVTFRCDPISEHNRLYWYRQTLGQGPEFLTYFQNEAQLEKSRLLSDRFSAERPKGSFSTLEIQRTEQGDSAMYLCASSLNRAGDTQYFGPGTRLTVL.

This clone was seen more than once but under ten times. The missing CDR3 end, 3 residues past where the read stops, is filled in from the germline J gene. The rearrangement uses TRBV7-3 and TRBJ2-1; TRBD2 agrees at 8 bases. Germline CDR1 reads SGHTA; CDR2 reads FQGTGA. V shed 4 bases, J shed 0 bases, and the junction held 5 bases outside the gene matches. CDR3 length: 16 residues. The covered CDR3 bases are TGTGCCAGCAGCTCCACTAGCGGATACTCCTACAATGAG. Amino acids: CASSSTSGYSYNE. The entire CDR3 is CASSSTSGYSYNEQFF.

This clone was picked up many times. This clone may be a read error of a much larger clone one base away. The sequenced fragment ends 3 residues before the CDR3 boundary, so the rest is inferred from the germline J gene. The J gene is TRBJ1-1, the V gene TRBV6-4; D ambiguous. Between the trimmed V and J ends, which lost 6 bases and 1 base, there was a span of 3 bases. The CDR3 runs 11 residues. Germline values: CDR1 MRHNA, CDR2 SNTAGT. CDR3 region: CASRQNTEAFF. The CDR3 DNA, read in part, is TGTGCCAGCAGACAGAACACTGAA.

About this clone itself: The junction does not match germline at one end; this may be a read error. The CDR3 end is not reached by the read, which stops 3 residues before it; the germline J gene fills it in. This sequence joins TRBV2 and TRBJ1-5, with a tentative D call TRBD1 (5 bases). Germline V gives CDR1 SNHLY, CDR2 FYNNEI. The CDR3 is 15 residues long. Partial CDR3 DNA: TGTGCCAGCACCGGACATGGTTATAGCAAGCAGCCC. Its protein is CASTGHGYSKQP. From start to end, the CDR3 is CASTGHGYSKQPQHF. The full variable domain, in which reference TRBV2 and TRBJ1-5 provide the parts outside the CDR3, is EPEVTQTPSHQVTQMGQEVILRCVPISNHLYFYWYRQILGQKVEFLVSFYNNEISEKSEIFDDQFSVERPDGSNFTLKIRSTKLEDSAMYFCASTGHGYSKQPQHFGDGTRLSIL.

This clone was seen ten or more times. The CDR3 is cut off 3 residues early in the read; its end comes from the germline J gene. The V gene is TRBV20-1, the J gene TRBJ1-6, with D possibly TRBD1 on 5 matching bases. CDR3 size: 15 residues. V lost 6 bases to trimming and J lost 2 bases, with 14 bases between them. Germline assignment: CDR1 DFQATT and CDR2 SNEGSKA (reference sequence). CDR3 bases read: TGCAGTGCCCATTCGGGGGGGGCCTATAATTCACCC. Translating it yields CSAHSGGAYNSP. The whole CDR3 reads CSAHSGGAYNSPLHF.

At least ten counts were recorded for this clone. The CDR3 goes on 3 residues after the read ends, and that part is filled in from the germline J gene. This chain uses TRBV7-9 with TRBJ2-5; TRBD2 agrees at 8 bases. The ends lost 4 bases at V and 1 base at J; junction bases unmatched: 2. CDR3 length: 14 amino acids. Germline V gene sequence: CDR1 SEHNR, CDR2 FQNEAQ (reference sequence). CDR3 sequence: CASSSGLAQETQYF. The sequenced part of the CDR3 DNA is TGTGCCAGCAGCTCAGGACTAGCCCAAGAGACC.

The sample holds many counts of this clone. From the germline J gene comes the end of the CDR3, since the read stops 3 residues before it. The chain couples TRBV5-4 to TRBJ2-3, with D perhaps matching TRBD1 (5 bases). Per germline, CDR1 SGHNT and CDR2 YYREEE (reference sequence). The V and J ends lost 3 bases and 2 bases respectively, with 10 bases between them. This CDR3 spans 14 amino acids. The sequenced part of the CDR3 DNA is TGTGCCAGCAGCTCGACAGCCCTCACAGATACG. Protein: CASSSTALTDT. The whole CDR3 is CASSSTALTDTQYF.

As for this clone: The sequence runs out 3 residues before the end of the CDR3; the remainder is reconstructed from the germline J gene. The gene calls are TRBV5-1 and TRBJ2-1, with 10 bases that match TRBD2. CDR3 length: 17 amino acids. Germline values: CDR1 SGHRS, CDR2 YFSETQ. V lost 1 base, J lost 4 bases, and 8 bases stayed unmatched. The covered CDR3 bases are TGCGCCAGCAGCTTGTCCACTACTAGCGGGACATACAATGAG. Protein: CASSLSTTSGTYNE. The entire CDR3 is CASSLSTTSGTYNEQFF.

The table lists this clone with many counts. The CDR3 end lies 3 residues beyond the end of the read and is filled in from the germline J gene. This chain uses TRBV5-1 with TRBJ2-1; 7 bases align to TRBD1. Germline V gives CDR1 SGHRS, CDR2 YFSETQ. The CDR3 runs to 14 residues. J lost 3 bases, V lost 4 bases, and 4 bases had no gene match. The sequenced part of the CDR3 DNA is TGCGCCAGCAGCCCCGGGACAGTCTACAATGAG. As protein: CASSPGTVYNE. The complete CDR3 protein is CASSPGTVYNEQFF.

With regard to this clone: Read data end 3 residues before the CDR3 end; the end is taken from the germline J gene. V usage is TRBV2 and J usage is TRBJ1-1; 9 nucleotides line up with TRBD1. Germline V gene lookup returns CDR1 SNHLY and CDR2 FYNNEI. With V trimmed by 6 bases and J by 4 bases, 6 bases remained unmatched. This CDR3 has 14 amino acids. CDR3 loop: CASSQQGAGTEAFF. The DNA read from the CDR3 is TGTGCCAGCAGCCAACAGGGGGCGGGCACTGAA.

A word on this clone: The read stops 3 residues short of the end of the CDR3; the missing end is completed from the germline J gene. The chain carries TRBV20-1 and TRBJ2-5; possibly TRBD1 for D (7 bases). CDR3 length: 16 amino acids. Trimming removed 2 bases from V and 3 bases from J, with 19 bases in between. The germline V gene encodes CDR1 DFQATT and CDR2 SNEGSKA (reference sequence). This chain's CDR3 is CSARQPQGGGKETQYF. The part of the CDR3 DNA that was read is TGCAGTGCTAGACAACCTCAGGGGGGCGGTAAAGAGACC.

The CDR3 spells CASSPGSFNTDTQYF. The CDR3 DNA, read in part, is TGTGCCAGCAGCCCCGGGTCCTTCAACACAGATACG. The gene calls are TRBV7-7 and TRBJ2-3, with D unresolved. The read comes to an end 3 residues before the CDR3 does, leaving the germline J gene to fill in the end. V was trimmed by 5 bases and J by 2 bases, leaving 14 bases between them. Germline V gives CDR1 SSHAT, CDR2 FNYEAQ (reference sequence). The CDR3 has 15 amino acids. Using reference TRBV7-7 and TRBJ2-3 for the parts outside the CDR3, the full variable domain is GAGVSQSPRYKVTKRGQDVTLRCDPISSHATLYWYQQALGQGPEFLTYFNYEAQPDKSGLPSDRFSAERPEGSISTLTIQRTEQRDSAMYRCASSPGSFNTDTQYFGPGTRLTVL.

This clone occurred many times. The read ends 3 residues before the CDR3 terminus; that terminus is restored from the germline J gene. The gene calls are TRBV19 and TRBJ1-2; D remains ambiguous. Germline CDR1 reads LNHDA; CDR2 reads SQIVND (reference sequence). This CDR3 is 13 amino acids long. Partial CDR3 DNA: TGTGCCAGTACTTTCCCAGGCGCTCGAGGC. Its translation: CASTFPGARG. The entire CDR3 protein reads CASTFPGARGYTF.

This clone was counted ten times or more. The observed sequence ends 3 residues before the CDR3 terminus, with the missing tail filled in from the germline J gene. The chain links TRBV29-1 to TRBJ2-3, with 9 bases identical to TRBD2. CDR3 size: 16 residues. From germline, CDR1 is SQVTM and CDR2 ANQGSEA. V lost 0 bases to trimming and J lost 5 bases; unmatched junction nucleotides: 9. Here the CDR3 reads CSVEDLAREGIDTQYF. The sequenced CDR3 bases are TGCAGCGTTGAAGATCTTGCGCGGGAGGGTATAGATACG.

At least ten counts were recorded for this clone. The read comes to an end 3 residues before the CDR3 does, leaving the germline J gene to fill in the end. The chain couples TRBV5-1 to TRBJ1-5, with TRBD1 identical over 7 bases. With 4 bases clipped from V and 5 bases from J, the junction kept 9 bases outside the gene matches. The CDR3 covers 15 residues. From germline, CDR1 is SGHRS and CDR2 YFSETQ. CDR3 loop: CASSATTGRDQPQHF. The CDR3 DNA, read in part, is TGCGCCAGCAGCGCGACGACAGGGAGGGATCAGCCC.

The table lists this clone with many counts. The CDR3 end falls 3 residues outside the read, so it is completed with the germline J gene. The V gene is TRBV4-2, the J gene TRBJ2-7, with 15 bases that match TRBD2. The CDR3 length is 17 residues. The V gene end was trimmed by 4 bases and the J gene end by 2 bases; junction bases not matched to a gene: 6. Germline CDR1 is LGHNA and CDR2 is YNFKEQ. CDR3 sequence: CASSPGTSGRQPYEQYF. The part of the CDR3 DNA that was read is TGTGCCAGCAGCCCCGGGACTAGCGGGAGGCAACCCTACGAG.

This clone is judged medium-sized (0.01 to 0.1%). The CDR3 end falls 3 residues outside the read, so it is completed with the germline J gene. The chain uses TRBV14 and TRBJ2-3; tentatively, D is TRBD1 (6 bases). The CDR3 totals 15 residues. V was shortened by 5 bases and J by 2 bases, with 14 bases between the two germline ends. Germline-derived CDR1 and CDR2 are SGHDN and FVKESK. The DNA read from the CDR3 is TGTGCCAGCAGCTCGGACAGAACCTACACAGATACG. This sequence encodes CASSSDRTYTDT. The CDR3 as a whole reads CASSSDRTYTDTQYF.

The sample holds many counts of this clone. The CDR3 goes on 3 residues after the read ends, and that part is filled in from the germline J gene. The chain is built from TRBV6-2 or TRBV6-3 and TRBJ2-3, with 14 bases identical to TRBD2. J lost 6 bases, V lost 6 bases, and 8 bases had no gene match. CDR3 length: 16 residues. Germline V gives CDR1 MNHEY, CDR2 SVGEGT. The part of the CDR3 DNA that was read is TGTGCCAGCAGGGCGGGACTAGCGGGAGCGGGGGATACG. This encodes CASRAGLAGAGDT. The full CDR3 is CASRAGLAGAGDTQYF.

The table lists this clone with a few counts. The read finishes 3 residues shy of the CDR3 end, and the germline J gene is used to complete it. The gene calls are TRBV5-1 and TRBJ2-1; the D is unclear. The V end lost 7 bases, the J end lost 9 bases, and 5 bases lay between the germline ends. This CDR3 is 9 amino acids long. Germline V gene sequence: CDR1 SGHRS, CDR2 YFSETQ. Here the CDR3 reads CASPGEQFF. CDR3 DNA, as far as it was read: TGCGCCAGCCCAGGTGAG.

This clone was picked up many times. The read finishes 3 residues shy of the CDR3 end, and the germline J gene is used to complete it. V and J are TRBV19 and TRBJ1-1, with D perhaps matching TRBD1 (6 bases). Trimming stripped 3 bases from V and 4 bases from J, with 12 bases between. The CDR3 extends over 14 amino acids. The germline gives CDR1 LNHDA, CDR2 SQIVND (reference sequence). The CDR3 spells CASSMDSVGTEAFF. The covered CDR3 bases are TGTGCCAGTAGTATGGACAGCGTAGGCACTGAA. Complete variable domain (other parts from reference TRBV19 and TRBJ1-1): DGGITQSPKYLFRKEGQNVTLSCEQNLNHDAMYWYRQDPGQGLRLIYYSQIVNDFQKGDIAEGYSVSREKKESFPLTVTSAQKNPTAFYLCASSMDSVGTEAFFGQGTRLTVV.

This clone was seen many times. The read ends 3 residues before the CDR3 terminus; that terminus is restored from the germline J gene. The V gene is TRBV5-6, the J gene TRBJ2-7; D might be TRBD2 (6 bases). Germline V gives CDR1 SGHDT, CDR2 YYEEEE. CDR3 length: 15 amino acids. Trimming took 1 base from V and 1 from J, leaving 12 bases between them. This chain's CDR3 is CASSLLSGGSYEQYF. The CDR3 DNA, read in part, is TGTGCCAGCAGCTTGCTCTCCGGGGGATCCTACGAG.

This clone has a count of ten or more. The read gets to within 3 residues of the CDR3 end, and the germline J gene fills in the rest. The chain employs TRBV7-9 and TRBJ2-7; D not resolved. The ends were cut back, 5 bases at V and 1 base at J, with 12 bases in the middle. Germline V CDR1 and CDR2: SEHNR, FQNEAQ (reference sequence). The CDR3 loop spans 14 amino acids. The part of the CDR3 DNA that was read is TGTGCCAGCAGCCCCCAACCCCAGTCCTACGAG. Its protein is CASSPQPQSYE. The full CDR3 reads CASSPQPQSYEQYF.

This clone was counted at least ten times. The read terminates 3 residues ahead of where the CDR3 ends, so the germline J gene completes it. This sequence joins TRBV7-8 and TRBJ1-3; no clear D gene. Trimming stripped 4 bases from V and 1 base from J, with 11 bases between. This CDR3 contains 15 residues. Germline CDR1 is SGHVS and CDR2 is FQNEAQ. The CDR3 here is CASSSVRASGNTIYF. The covered CDR3 bases are TGTGCCAGCAGCTCTGTTAGGGCTTCTGGAAACACC.

This clone was observed at least ten times. The DNA ends 3 residues before the CDR3 does, and the rest of the CDR3 is filled in from the germline J gene. V and J are TRBV2 and TRBJ2-1, with 11 bases matching TRBD2. The junction had 9 bases not matched to a gene; V was cut back by 8 bases and J by 9 bases. The CDR3 is 14 amino acids. Per the germline V gene, CDR1 is SNHLY and CDR2 is FYNNEI. CDR3 residues: CASRGLAGWGEQFF. CDR3 DNA (partial): TGTGCCAGCCGTGGACTAGCGGGTTGGGGTGAG.

This clone was counted many times. From the germline J gene comes the end of the CDR3, since the read stops 3 residues before it. The chain joins TRBV7-3 to TRBJ2-2, with D perhaps matching TRBD1 (6 bases). Germline lookup yields CDR1 SGHTA and CDR2 FQGTGA. V dropped 5 bases and J dropped 6 bases, with 10 bases sitting between them. The CDR3 runs 13 residues. This chain's CDR3 is CASSPGQPGELFF. CDR3 DNA (partial): TGTGCCAGCAGCCCCGGACAGCCCGGGGAG.

Concerning this clone itself: The CDR3 end falls 3 residues outside the read, so it is completed with the germline J gene. This rearrangement joins TRBV11-2 to TRBJ1-2; 7 bases line up with TRBD1. The V gene's germline CDR1 is SGHAT and CDR2 FQNNGV. V shed 5 bases and J 6 bases; nucleotides not matched to a gene: 12. The length of the CDR3 is 15 residues. The CDR3 bases that were read are TGTGCCAGCAGCCATTTTAGGGGGCGGATTGATGGC. Residues: CASSHFRGRIDG. The entire CDR3 protein is CASSHFRGRIDGYTF. Supplemented by reference TRBV11-2 and TRBJ1-2, the full variable domain reads EAGVAQSPRYKIIEKRQSVAFWCNPISGHATLYWYQQILGQGPKLLIQFQNNGVVDDSQLPKDRFSAERLKGVDSTLKIQPAKLEDSAVYLCASSHFRGRIDGYTFGSGTRLTVV.

This clone was picked up a small number of times. The DNA ends 3 residues before the CDR3 does, and the rest of the CDR3 is filled in from the germline J gene. The V call is TRBV19, the J call TRBJ2-1; D is perhaps TRBD1 (6 bases). V was trimmed by 4 bases and J by 3 bases, leaving 13 bases between them. Germline V lookup: CDR1 LNHDA, CDR2 SQIVND (reference sequence). The CDR3 covers 15 residues. The CDR3 DNA, read in part, is TGTGCCAGTAGTACCTTATCGGGACACTACAATGAG. As protein: CASSTLSGHYNE. The full CDR3 protein reads CASSTLSGHYNEQFF. The whole variable domain, remainder taken from reference TRBV19 and TRBJ2-1, is DGGITQSPKYLFRKEGQNVTLSCEQNLNHDAMYWYRQDPGQGLRLIYYSQIVNDFQKGDIAEGYSVSREKKESFPLTVTSAQKNPTAFYLCASSTLSGHYNEQFFGPGTRLTVL.

There are many counts of this clone. The CDR3 is cut off 3 residues early in the read; its end comes from the germline J gene. The rearrangement links TRBV28 to TRBJ2-1, with TRBD2 identical over 8 bases. V gave up 6 bases and J gave up 9 bases; unmatched junction bases: 10. The V gene's germline CDR1 is MDHEN and CDR2 SYDVKM. The length of the CDR3 is 14 residues. The covered CDR3 bases are TGTGCCAGCAGCCCCGGACTAGCCCTCATTGAG. As protein: CASSPGLALIE. The whole CDR3 protein is CASSPGLALIEQFF.

Of note for this clone: The read falls 3 residues short of the CDR3 end, and the missing part is taken from the germline J gene. This chain joins TRBV19 and TRBJ2-1; 10 bases align to TRBD2. J lost 8 bases, V lost 4 bases, and 8 bases had no gene match. Germline V CDR1 and CDR2: LNHDA, SQIVND (reference sequence). The CDR3 loop spans 15 amino acids. The CDR3 bases that were read are TGTGCCAGTAGTAGCCCTAGCGGGAGTATAGATGAG. This codes for CASSSPSGSIDE. The full CDR3 protein is CASSSPSGSIDEQFF.

This clone occurred a few times. This CDR3 reads CSAGAGGPEQYF. Partial CDR3 DNA: TGCAGTGCCGGGGCAGGGGGCCCCGAG. The chain employs TRBV20-1 and TRBJ2-7, with TRBD1 matching over 8 bases. The read is 3 residues too short to cover the CDR3 end, so that end is filled in from the germline J gene. The CDR3 totals 12 residues. Germline V gives CDR1 DFQATT, CDR2 SNEGSKA (reference sequence). The trim removed 6 bases at V and 6 bases at J, leaving 7 bases unmatched.